One TCR beta chain is described in this entry. This specimen comes from a study of blood T cell repertoires in COVID-19. Original processing notes: From reference gene primer amplification, estimates of nucleated cell counts were derived. Sequencing was performed with immunoSEQ multiplex PCR; in TCRdb, only in-frame clones are kept and a portion is missing. The D gene and trimming were derived from the DNA, and the V and J assignments and clone size from that table. The data contain roughly 100,000 clones, less than 90% of them seen just once; the ten biggest clones take up 4% to 5%. The TCR was taken from a man aged 50 or older with acute or convalescent COVID-19. Sample: peripheral blood.

CDR3 in amino acids: CASSFGIQGWGNTIYF. The CDR3 region has the DNA TGTGCCAGCAGCTTCGGAATACAGGGGTGGGGAAACACCATATATTTT. The rearrangement uses TRBV5-8 and TRBJ1-3; 7 bases map to TRBD1. The CDR3 is made up of 16 amino acids. V dropped 2 bases and J dropped 4; count of bases not matched to a gene: 9. Germline lookup yields CDR1 SGHTS and CDR2 YDEGEE.